The next 12 T cell receptor beta chains were all read from a single sample in a study of breast tumors, draining lymph nodes, adjacent tissues. Breast cancer patients provided tissue from their axillary draining lymph nodes. TCRdb reanalysed the multiplex PCR reads using MiXCR and keeps one entry per CDR3 protein. The profile shows 290,000 or so distinct CDR3 sequences, over 30% of them singletons. The specimen was axillary lymph node tissue. These receptors were collected from a female donor with breast cancer. Some clones in this sample may be carry-over from other donors' samples.

The table lists this clonotype with a few counts. Being one base from a much bigger clone, this may be a read error. The chain joins TRBV5-8 to TRBJ2-5; possibly TRBD2 for D (6 bases). Trimming left V 5 bases short and J 5 bases short, with 19 bases between. Germline V gene lookup returns CDR1 SGHTS and CDR2 YDEGEE. This CDR3 is 15 amino acids long. Here the CDR3 DNA reads TGTGCCAGCAGTCGTCCTAGCGCGAGTCCTGAGACCCAGTACTTC. This codes for CASSRPSASPETQYF. The entire variable domain, with the rest obtained from reference TRBV5-8 and TRBJ2-5, is as follows: EAGVTQSPTHLIKTRGQQATLRCSPISGHTSVYWYQQALGLGLQFLLWYDEGEERNRGNFPPRFSGRQFPNYSSELNVNALELEDSALYLCASSRPSASPETQYFGPGTRLLVL.

The sample holds a few counts of this clonotype. Here the CDR3 reads CASSRSGRADEQYF. The CDR3 DNA is TGTGCCAGCAGCCGTAGCGGGAGGGCCGACGAGCAGTACTTC. The chain joins TRBV27 to TRBJ2-7; TRBD2 aligns across 11 bases. The CDR3 has 14 residues. J gave up 5 bases and V 6 bases, and 6 bases lay outside the gene matches. The germline gives CDR1 MNHEY, CDR2 SMNVEV (reference sequence).

A word on this clonotype: A much larger clone is a single base away; this may be a read error. V usage is TRBV6-6 and J usage is TRBJ2-3; 8 positions agree with TRBD1. Losses at the gene ends were 4 bases for V and 5 bases for J; bases not matched to a gene: 8. Per germline, CDR1 MNHNY and CDR2 SVGAGI (reference sequence). There are 15 residues in the CDR3. The CDR3 sequence: CASSWWQGALDTQYF. The CDR3 DNA reads TGTGCCAGCAGTTGGTGGCAGGGGGCGTTAGATACGCAGTATTTT.

At least ten counts were recorded for this clonotype. V usage is TRBV11-2 and J usage is TRBJ1-6; D gene ambiguous. Germline-derived CDR1 and CDR2 are SGHAT and FQNNGV. This CDR3 has 15 amino acids. V was trimmed by 2 bases and J by 9 bases, leaving 14 bases between them. The CDR3 loop is CASSLRSVVGSPLHF. The CDR3 coding sequence is TGTGCCAGCAGCTTAAGGTCGGTGGTGGGTTCACCCCTCCACTTT.

A few counts support this clonotype. The chain uses TRBV27 and TRBJ2-7; D may be TRBD1 (6 bases). The CDR3 totals 15 residues. The germline CDR1 and CDR2 sequences are MNHEY and SMNVEV (reference sequence). Trimming took 2 bases from V and 3 from J, leaving 14 bases between them. The CDR3, as DNA: TGTGCCAGCAGTTTAAGGGGGACCCCCGGCTACGAGCAGTACTTC. Translating it yields CASSLRGTPGYEQYF.

With respect to this clonotype: This could be a read error, since a much larger clone is one nucleotide away. The rearrangement links TRBV20-1 to TRBJ1-5, with TRBD2 as a possible D gene (6 bases). The J call may be in error: the DNA end matches TRBJ2-3 better. CDR3 length: 13 amino acids. The germline V gene encodes CDR1 DFQATT and CDR2 SNEGSKA (reference sequence). CDR3 DNA: TGCAGTGCTAGCGGGGGAGGCAATCAGCCCCAGTATTTT. Amino acid sequence: CSASGGGNQPQYF.

This clonotype was counted ten times or more. The chain employs TRBV6-1 and TRBJ2-7; TRBD1 is a possible D gene (5 bases). The CDR3 is made up of 14 amino acids. The V and J ends lost 8 bases and 2 bases respectively, with 16 bases between them. Germline lookup yields CDR1 MNHNS and CDR2 SASEGT. Written as DNA, the CDR3 is TGTGCCAGCGATGGGGCGGACCTTACCTACGAGCAGTACTTC. This translates into CASDGADLTYEQYF.

The chain carries TRBV18 and TRBJ1-5; 8 bases align to TRBD1. V lost 5 bases and J lost 0; bases outside the gene matches: 3. Germline V gives CDR1 KGHSH, CDR2 LQKENI. This CDR3 spans 15 amino acids. CDR3 sequence: CASSIGQGSNQPQHF. Here the CDR3 DNA reads TGTGCCAGCTCAATCGGACAGGGTAGCAATCAGCCCCAGCATTTT.

This clonotype was counted ten times or more. The chain is built from TRBV4-1 and TRBJ1-2; possibly TRBD1 for D (6 bases). V gave up 4 bases and J gave up 7 bases, with 19 bases separating them. Germline V gene lookup returns CDR1 MGHRA and CDR2 YSYEKL. The CDR3 totals 15 residues. The CDR3 is CASSRPGQPGGGYTF. The CDR3 coding sequence is TGCGCCAGCAGCCGACCGGGACAACCAGGAGGTGGCTACACCTTC.

The table lists this clonotype with many counts. The V gene is TRBV7-8, the J gene TRBJ2-1; no clear D. Trimming shortened V by 5 bases and J by 1 base, and 12 bases separated the two germline ends. The CDR3 has 15 amino acids. Germline loops: CDR1 SGHVS, CDR2 FQNEAQ. CDR3 nucleotides: TGTGCCAGCAGCCCCGGCACCTTTTCCTACAATGAGCAGTTCTTC. This sequence encodes CASSPGTFSYNEQFF.

This clonotype appeared many times. The rearrangement joins TRBV7-9 to TRBJ2-7, with a possible D match to TRBD2 (6 bases). The ends were cut back, 1 base at V and 3 bases at J, with 10 bases in the middle. CDR3 size: 14 residues. Germline V CDR1 and CDR2: SEHNR, FQNEAQ (reference sequence). The DNA for the CDR3 is TGTGCCAGCAGCTTAGGACTAGGCGACTACGAGCAGTACTTC. Encoded protein: CASSLGLGDYEQYF.

In this sample, this clonotype turned up many times. The chain uses TRBV19 and TRBJ2-2, with D maybe TRBD2 (6 bases). The V and J ends lost 3 bases and 5 bases respectively, with 10 bases between them. Germline V gene data show CDR1 as LNHDA and CDR2 as SQIVND (reference sequence). The CDR3 spans 14 residues. In nucleotides, the CDR3 is TGTGCCAGTAGTATGCGGGAATTGACCGGGGAGCTGTTTTTT. Translating gives CASSMRELTGELFF. The variable domain in full, with the rest retrieved from reference TRBV19 and TRBJ2-2, is DGGITQSPKYLFRKEGQNVTLSCEQNLNHDAMYWYRQDPGQGLRLIYYSQIVNDFQKGDIAEGYSVSREKKESFPLTVTSAQKNPTAFYLCASSMRELTGELFFGEGSRLTVL.